These T cell receptor beta chains were read from a single sample in a study of cytomegalovirus exposure and HLA in healthy donors. The method was immunoSEQ multiplex PCR; TCRdb's version includes in-frame clones alone and lacks a portion of them. The sample carries 310,000 or so clones, about 90% recorded once. The sample consisted of PBMCs. Every receptor here comes from a woman under 30 in good health and CMV-seronegative. Each CDR3 is given with its conserved first and last residue. The D gene is left open where the match is weak. Clone size, where shown, is once, few, many, or a class for clones that have expanded.

abundance: -; j_gene: TRBJ1-1; d_gene: TRBD1; v_gene: TRBV6-5; CDR3aa: CASSYSGQEAFF; CDR3nt: TGTGCCAGCAGTTACTCGGGACAGGAAGCTTTCTTT
abundance: once; j_gene: TRBJ2-7; d_gene: -; v_gene: TRBV18; CDR3aa: CASSPPLHSTYEQYF; CDR3nt: TGTGCCAGCTCACCACCCCTTCATAGTACCTACGAGCAGTACTTC
abundance: once; j_gene: TRBJ1-2; d_gene: TRBD1; v_gene: TRBV28; CDR3aa: CASSLPGQGPYGYTF; CDR3nt: TGTGCCAGCAGTTTACCCGGACAGGGGCCCTATGGCTACACCTTC
abundance: once; j_gene: TRBJ1-2; d_gene: -; v_gene: TRBV5-6; CDR3aa: CASSLEGRVLYGYTF; CDR3nt: TGTGCCAGCAGCTTGGAGGGCAGGGTCCTTTATGGCTACACCTTC
abundance: few; j_gene: TRBJ1-6; d_gene: -; v_gene: TRBV18; CDR3aa: CASSPGQVYNSPLHF; CDR3nt: TGTGCCAGCTCACCGGGTCAGGTCTATAATTCACCCCTCCACTTT
abundance: -; j_gene: TRBJ2-7; d_gene: TRBD2; v_gene: TRBV10-3; CDR3aa: CAIPPGEGEQYF; CDR3nt: TGTGCCATCCCCCCCGGGGAGGGGGAGCAGTACTTC
abundance: -; j_gene: TRBJ1-6; d_gene: -; v_gene: TRBV2; CDR3aa: CASSEALSSYNSPLHF; CDR3nt: TGTGCCAGCAGTGAAGCCCTCAGCTCCTATAATTCACCCCTCCACTTT
abundance: -; j_gene: TRBJ2-3; d_gene: -; v_gene: TRBV5-4; CDR3aa: CASSLAGRTPISTDTQYF; CDR3nt: TGTGCCAGCAGCTTGGCCGGACGGACACCTATTAGCACAGATACGCAGTATTTT
abundance: -; j_gene: TRBJ2-1; d_gene: TRBD1; v_gene: TRBV5-1; CDR3aa: CASSSGQGGEQFF; CDR3nt: TGCGCCAGCAGCTCTGGACAGGGGGGCGAGCAGTTCTTC
abundance: -; j_gene: TRBJ1-5; d_gene: -; v_gene: TRBV28; CDR3aa: CASSELGQEDNQPQHF; CDR3nt: TGTGCCAGCAGCGAATTAGGGCAGGAGGACAATCAGCCCCAGCATTTT
abundance: -; j_gene: TRBJ2-1; d_gene: TRBD2; v_gene: TRBV29-1; CDR3aa: CSVLTSGGSYNEQFF; CDR3nt: TGCAGCGTGCTAACTAGCGGGGGGTCCTACAATGAGCAGTTCTTC
abundance: once; j_gene: TRBJ2-7; d_gene: -; v_gene: TRBV6-5; CDR3aa: CASSYFGYTSGEQYF; CDR3nt: TGTGCCAGCAGTTATTTTGGATACACCTCGGGAGAGCAGTACTTC
abundance: -; j_gene: TRBJ2-5; d_gene: -; v_gene: TRBV2; CDR3aa: CASSKGLGFGTQYF; CDR3nt: TGTGCTAGCAGTAAGGGACTTGGGTTTGGGACCCAGTACTTC
abundance: -; j_gene: TRBJ2-1; d_gene: TRBD1; v_gene: TRBV5-4; CDR3aa: CASSPQTGGDLPEQFF; CDR3nt: TGTGCCAGCAGCCCGCAGACAGGGGGCGATCTTCCTGAGCAGTTCTTC
abundance: -; j_gene: TRBJ1-5; d_gene: -; v_gene: TRBV2; CDR3aa: CASSEGANSNQPQHF; CDR3nt: TGTGCCAGCAGTGAAGGAGCTAATAGCAATCAGCCCCAGCATTTT
abundance: few; j_gene: TRBJ2-1; d_gene: TRBD2; v_gene: TRBV27; CDR3aa: CASSIGTSGGVYNEQFF; CDR3nt: TGTGCCAGCAGTATCGGGACTAGCGGGGGGGTCTACAATGAGCAGTTCTTC
abundance: -; j_gene: TRBJ2-1; d_gene: TRBD2; v_gene: TRBV18; CDR3aa: CASSPRTSGALYNEQFF; CDR3nt: TGTGCCAGCTCACCACGGACTAGCGGGGCCCTATACAATGAGCAGTTCTTC
abundance: -; j_gene: TRBJ2-1; d_gene: -; v_gene: TRBV6-6; CDR3aa: CASSYLTGPIKQFF; CDR3nt: TGTGCCAGCAGTTACTTAACAGGTCCCATAAAGCAGTTCTTC
abundance: -; j_gene: TRBJ1-3; d_gene: TRBD1; v_gene: TRBV6-1; CDR3aa: CASSGRDRGFGNTIYF; CDR3nt: TGTGCCAGCAGTGGCCGGGACAGGGGGTTCGGAAACACCATATATTTT
abundance: once; j_gene: TRBJ2-3; d_gene: -; v_gene: TRBV21-1; CDR3aa: CASSKSEDRGTDTQYF; CDR3nt: TGTGCCAGCAGCAAATCAGAGGACAGGGGCACAGATACGCAGTATTTT
abundance: -; j_gene: TRBJ2-4; d_gene: TRBD2; v_gene: TRBV25-1; CDR3aa: CASTGLGENIQYF; CDR3nt: TGTGCCAGCACGGGACTAGGAGAAAACATTCAGTACTTC